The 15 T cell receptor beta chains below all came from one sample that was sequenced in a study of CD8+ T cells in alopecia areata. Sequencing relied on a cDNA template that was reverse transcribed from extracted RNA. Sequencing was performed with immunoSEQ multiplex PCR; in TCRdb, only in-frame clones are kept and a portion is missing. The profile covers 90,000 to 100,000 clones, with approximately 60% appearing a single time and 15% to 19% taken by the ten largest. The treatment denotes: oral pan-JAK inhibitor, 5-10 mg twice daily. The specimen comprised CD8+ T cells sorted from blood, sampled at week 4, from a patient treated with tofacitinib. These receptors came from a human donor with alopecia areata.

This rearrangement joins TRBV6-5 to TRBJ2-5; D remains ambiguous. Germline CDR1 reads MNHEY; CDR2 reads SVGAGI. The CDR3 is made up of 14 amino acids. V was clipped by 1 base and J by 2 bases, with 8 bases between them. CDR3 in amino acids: CASSYLTSQETQYF. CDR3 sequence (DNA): TGTGCCAGCAGTTACTTAACATCACAAGAGACCCAGTACTTC.

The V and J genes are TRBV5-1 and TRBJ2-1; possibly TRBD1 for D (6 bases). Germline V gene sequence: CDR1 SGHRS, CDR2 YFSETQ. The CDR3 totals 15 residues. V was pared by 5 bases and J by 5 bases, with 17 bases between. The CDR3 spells CASRSTPGHDNEQFF. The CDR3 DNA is TGCGCCAGCAGGTCCACCCCGGGACACGACAATGAGCAGTTCTTC.

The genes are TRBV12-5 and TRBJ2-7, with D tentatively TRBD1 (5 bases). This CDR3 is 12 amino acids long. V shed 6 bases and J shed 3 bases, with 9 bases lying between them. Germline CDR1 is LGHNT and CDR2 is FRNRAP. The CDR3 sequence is CASGRDSYEQYF. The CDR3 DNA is TGTGCTAGTGGCCGTGACAGCTACGAGCAGTACTTC.

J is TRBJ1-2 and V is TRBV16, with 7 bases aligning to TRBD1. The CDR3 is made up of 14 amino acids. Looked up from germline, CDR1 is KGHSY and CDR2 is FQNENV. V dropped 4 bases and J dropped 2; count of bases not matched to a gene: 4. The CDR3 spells CASSPTTGNYGYTF. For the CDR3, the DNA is TGTGCCAGCAGCCCGACGACAGGGAACTATGGCTACACCTTC.

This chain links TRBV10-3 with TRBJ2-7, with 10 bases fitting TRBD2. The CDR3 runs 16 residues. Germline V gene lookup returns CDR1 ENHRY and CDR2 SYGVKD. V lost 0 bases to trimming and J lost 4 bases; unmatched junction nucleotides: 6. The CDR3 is CAISESEAGGPYEQYF. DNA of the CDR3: TGTGCCATCAGTGAGTCCGAAGCGGGGGGGCCGTACGAGCAGTACTTC.

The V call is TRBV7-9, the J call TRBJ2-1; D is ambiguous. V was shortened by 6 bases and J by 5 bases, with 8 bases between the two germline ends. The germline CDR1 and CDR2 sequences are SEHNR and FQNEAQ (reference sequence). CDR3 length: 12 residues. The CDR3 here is CASRTDDNEQFF. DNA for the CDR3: TGTGCCAGCAGAACAGACGACAATGAGCAGTTCTTC.

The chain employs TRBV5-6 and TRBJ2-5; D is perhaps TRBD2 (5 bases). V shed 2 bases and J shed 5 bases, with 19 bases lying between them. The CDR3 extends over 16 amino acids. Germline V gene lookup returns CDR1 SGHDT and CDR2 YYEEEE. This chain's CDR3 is CASSLGAVDRGETQYF. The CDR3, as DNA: TGTGCCAGCAGCTTAGGTGCGGTGGACCGAGGGGAGACCCAGTACTTC.

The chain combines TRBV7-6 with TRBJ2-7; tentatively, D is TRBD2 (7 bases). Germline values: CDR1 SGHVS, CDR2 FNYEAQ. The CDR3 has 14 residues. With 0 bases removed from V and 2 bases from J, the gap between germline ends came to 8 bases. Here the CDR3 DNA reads TGTGCCAGCAGCTTAGCGGGGGGGCCCTACGAGCAGTACTTC. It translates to CASSLAGGPYEQYF.

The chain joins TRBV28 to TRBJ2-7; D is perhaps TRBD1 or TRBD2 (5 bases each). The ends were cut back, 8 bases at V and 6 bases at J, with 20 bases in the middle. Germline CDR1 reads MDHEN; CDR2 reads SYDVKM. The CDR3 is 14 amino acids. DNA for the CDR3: TGTGCCAGCGGGCTCATGGGGGTACTCGGCGAGCAGTACTTC. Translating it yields CASGLMGVLGEQYF.

The DNA for the CDR3 is TGCAGCGTTAAGAAACTAGCGACACAAGAGACCCAGTACTTC. Its protein is CSVKKLATQETQYF. The rearrangement uses TRBV29-1 and TRBJ2-5; TRBD2 matches at 7 bases. The ends lost 5 bases at V and 2 bases at J; junction bases unmatched: 8. In germline, CDR1 is SQVTM, CDR2 ANQGSEA. The CDR3 runs to 14 residues.

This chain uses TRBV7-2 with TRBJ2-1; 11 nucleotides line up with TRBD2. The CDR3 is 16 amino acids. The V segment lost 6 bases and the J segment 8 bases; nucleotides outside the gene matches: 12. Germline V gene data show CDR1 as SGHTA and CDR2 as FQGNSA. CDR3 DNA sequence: TGTGCCAGCAGTCGCCGCTCTAGCGGGGGGTCATATGAGCAGTTCTTC. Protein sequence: CASSRRSSGGSYEQFF.

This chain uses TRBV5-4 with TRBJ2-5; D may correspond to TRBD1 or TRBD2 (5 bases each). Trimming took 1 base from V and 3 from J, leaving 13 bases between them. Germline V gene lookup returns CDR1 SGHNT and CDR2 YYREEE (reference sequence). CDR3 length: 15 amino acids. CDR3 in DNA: TGTGCCAGCAGCTTGTGGGGGAGAGAGGAAGAGACCCAGTACTTC. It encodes CASSLWGREEETQYF. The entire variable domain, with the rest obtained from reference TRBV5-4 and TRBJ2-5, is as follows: ETGVTQSPTHLIKTRGQQVTLRCSSQSGHNTVSWYQQALGQGPQFIFQYYREEENGRGNFPPRFSGLQFPNYSSELNVNALELDDSALYLCASSLWGREEETQYFGPGTRLLVL.

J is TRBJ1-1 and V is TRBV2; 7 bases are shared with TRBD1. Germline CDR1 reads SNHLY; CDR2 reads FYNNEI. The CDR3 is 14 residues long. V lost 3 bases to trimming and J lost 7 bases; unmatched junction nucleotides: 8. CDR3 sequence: CASSDSDRDFEAFF. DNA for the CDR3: TGTGCCAGCAGTGACTCTGACAGGGACTTTGAAGCTTTCTTT.

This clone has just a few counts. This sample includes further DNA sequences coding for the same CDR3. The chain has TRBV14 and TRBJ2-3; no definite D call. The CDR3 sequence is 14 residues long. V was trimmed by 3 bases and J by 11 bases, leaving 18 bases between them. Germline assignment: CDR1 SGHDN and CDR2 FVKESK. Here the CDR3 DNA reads TGTGCCAGCAGCCACGCAACGCTCGGAAGGGTGCAGTATTTT. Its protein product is CASSHATLGRVQYF.

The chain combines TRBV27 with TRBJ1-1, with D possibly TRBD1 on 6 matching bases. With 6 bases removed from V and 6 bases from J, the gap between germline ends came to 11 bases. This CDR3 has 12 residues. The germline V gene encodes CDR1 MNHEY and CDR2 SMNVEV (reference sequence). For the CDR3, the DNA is TGTGCCAGCAGCCATAGGGGGTCTGAAGCTTTCTTT. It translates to CASSHRGSEAFF.